This T cell receptor (beta chain) originates from a study of beta chain features in type 1 diabetes. What was sequenced were expressed TCRB transcripts, since all of the isolated RNA had been reverse transcribed. Some 4 million reads on average were seen across naive, central memory and regulatory T cell samples. Profiling relied on immunoSEQ multiplex PCR, and the TCRdb table lists in-frame clones only, not all of them. The sample yields approximately 400,000 clones, around 15% seen once. The receptor comes from a woman under 30 in good health. Input material: naive CD4+ T cells from blood.

In nucleotides, the CDR3 is TGTGCCAGCACCGTGGGAGGGGGGTACACTGAAGCTTTCTTT. Translated: CASTVGGGYTEAFF. This rearrangement joins TRBV27 to TRBJ1-1; D is possibly TRBD1 (6 bases). CDR3 length: 14 amino acids. The germline V and J ends were trimmed by 7 bases and 3 bases, with 15 bases remaining between them. From germline, CDR1 is MNHEY and CDR2 SMNVEV (reference sequence).